The 30 T cell receptor beta chains below were found in one sample sequenced in a study of blood T cell repertoires in COVID-19. Libraries were prepared by immunoSEQ multiplex PCR; TCRdb keeps only in-frame clonotypes and omits some of them. This table holds 45,000 to 75,000 clones, around nine tenths found once. The specimen was peripheral blood. The receptors derive from a man between 60 and 75 years old with acute or convalescent COVID-19.

The chain carries TRBV27 and TRBJ2-1; 8 nucleotides agree with TRBD2. J gave up 7 bases and V 5 bases, and 7 bases lay outside the gene matches. CDR1 and CDR2 from the germline V gene are MNHEY and SMNVEV (reference sequence). The CDR3 has 14 residues. The CDR3 protein is CASSPPGTRNEQFF. CDR3 DNA: TGTGCCAGCAGTCCCCCCGGGACTAGGAATGAGCAGTTCTTC.

The rearrangement joins TRBV6-5 to TRBJ1-5, with unresolved D. Germline CDR1 and CDR2: MNHEY and SVGAGI. V was cut by 6 bases and J by 4 bases, with 7 bases left in between. CDR3 size: 12 residues. The CDR3 sequence: CASRVANQPQHF. In nucleotides, the CDR3 is TGTGCCAGCAGGGTAGCTAATCAGCCCCAGCATTTT.

The chain carries TRBV3-1 (or the pseudogene TRBV3-2) and TRBJ2-2, with 7 nucleotides matching TRBD2. Looked up from germline, CDR1 is LGHDT and CDR2 is YNNKEL (reference sequence). With V trimmed by 4 bases and J by 2 bases, 4 bases remained unmatched. This CDR3 has 15 residues. The chain's CDR3 is CASSLRDYNTGELFF. As DNA, the CDR3 is TGTGCCAGCAGCCTGCGGGACTATAACACCGGGGAGCTGTTTTTT.

V gene TRBV6-4 combines with J gene TRBJ2-7, with TRBD2 as a possible D gene (5 bases). This CDR3 region has 13 residues. Per the germline V gene, CDR1 is MRHNA and CDR2 is SNTAGT. Trimming shortened V by 6 bases and J by 3 bases, and 12 bases separated the two germline ends. The CDR3 reads CASSINEGYEQYF. The DNA of the CDR3 is TGTGCCAGCAGCATTAACGAGGGCTACGAGCAGTACTTC.

The chain is built from TRBV19 and TRBJ2-2, with 7 bases identical to TRBD2. CDR1 is LNHDA, CDR2 SQIVND, per germline (reference sequence). This CDR3 region has 15 residues. The V and J ends lost 6 bases and 3 bases, in that order; junction bases with no gene match: 7. CDR3 loop: CASRGLADYTGELFF. DNA of the CDR3: TGTGCCAGTAGAGGGCTAGCGGATTACACCGGGGAGCTGTTTTTT.

The V gene is TRBV2, the J gene TRBJ1-1; the match to TRBD1 covers 8 bases. V shed 4 bases, J shed 1 base, and the junction held 5 bases outside the gene matches. Germline V gene sequence: CDR1 SNHLY, CDR2 FYNNEI. This CDR3 is built from 15 residues. This chain's CDR3 is CASSVRTGPNTEAFF. For the CDR3, the DNA is TGTGCCAGCAGTGTTCGGACAGGGCCGAACACTGAAGCTTTCTTT.

Here the CDR3 reads CASRGPGAKSGANVLTF. The CDR3 nucleotides read TGTGCCAGCAGGGGGCCGGGTGCAAAATCTGGGGCCAACGTCCTGACTTTC. V gene TRBV5-4 combines with J gene TRBJ2-6; possible D gene TRBD1, 5 bases. CDR3 size: 17 residues. The V and J ends lost 5 bases and 1 base respectively, with 16 bases between them. CDR1 is SGHNT and CDR2 is YYREEE in the germline V gene (reference sequence).

The chain is built from TRBV6-1 and TRBJ2-7; D gene uncertain. From germline, CDR1 is MNHNS and CDR2 SASEGT. This CDR3 has 14 amino acids. The germline V and J ends were trimmed by 3 bases and 4 bases, with 13 bases remaining between them. The CDR3: CASSELAGTYEQYF. In DNA form, the CDR3 reads TGTGCCAGCAGTGAGCTGGCAGGAACGTACGAGCAGTACTTC.

The chain has TRBV7-9 and TRBJ1-3; D is possibly TRBD1 (5 bases). The CDR3 is 17 residues long. Trimming took off 4 bases at V and 1 base at J, with 17 bases between the two ends. Germline values: CDR1 SEHNR, CDR2 FQNEAQ (reference sequence). CDR3 nucleotide sequence: TGTGCCAGCAGCTCGACAGACTCCTGGCCATCTGGAAACACCATATATTTT. This sequence encodes CASSSTDSWPSGNTIYF.

The chain couples TRBV9 to TRBJ1-5; 7 bases map to TRBD1. The V gene end was trimmed by 3 bases and the J gene end by 5 bases; junction bases not matched to a gene: 5. CDR1 is SGDLS and CDR2 is YYNGEE in the germline V gene. The CDR3 covers 14 residues. The CDR3 loop reads CASSADRWDQPQHF. DNA of the CDR3: TGTGCCAGCAGCGCGGACAGGTGGGATCAGCCCCAGCATTTT.

The table lists this clone with a few counts. The V and J genes are TRBV19 and TRBJ1-2; TRBD1 matches 9 bases. The J segment lost 4 bases and the V segment lost 5 bases, leaving 11 bases of the junction unmatched. Germline V CDR1 and CDR2: LNHDA, SQIVND (reference sequence). The CDR3 covers 16 residues. The CDR3 bases are TGTGCCAGTAGTCAGAGGACAGGGGCACTGTTCTATGGCTACACCTTC. It codes for CASSQRTGALFYGYTF.

This clone was recorded once. V gene TRBV9 combines with J gene TRBJ2-5, with TRBD1 matching over 10 bases. V trimming: 3 bases; J trimming: 6 bases; junction bases outside the gene matches: 5. The CDR3 loop spans 14 amino acids. The germline V gene has CDR1 SGDLS and CDR2 YYNGEE. DNA of the CDR3: TGTGCCAGCAGCGAGGGACAGGGGTTAAAGACCCAGTACTTC. Amino acids: CASSEGQGLKTQYF.

The genes are TRBV4-1 and TRBJ2-3, with a tentative D call TRBD2 (5 bases). The germline gives CDR1 MGHRA, CDR2 YSYEKL. V lost 0 bases and J 3 bases, leaving 13 bases between the germline ends. This CDR3 contains 16 residues. The CDR3 nucleotides are TGCGCCAGCAGCCAAGATCGGGGTGGGGAGACAGATACGCAGTATTTT. Its translation: CASSQDRGGETDTQYF.

V gene TRBV11-2 combines with J gene TRBJ2-3; TRBD2 agrees at 8 bases. CDR3 size: 17 residues. The J segment lost 1 base and the V segment lost 4 bases, leaving 10 bases of the junction unmatched. Germline lookup yields CDR1 SGHAT and CDR2 FQNNGV. This CDR3 is CASSSRTSRIGTDTQYF. CDR3 DNA: TGTGCCAGCAGCTCCCGGACTAGCCGGATTGGCACAGATACGCAGTATTTT.

This clone was counted only a few times. This sequence joins TRBV7-9 and TRBJ2-7; TRBD1 matches 7 bases. This CDR3 region has 12 residues. Per the germline V gene, CDR1 is SEHNR and CDR2 is FQNEAQ (reference sequence). J lost 4 bases, V lost 5 bases, and 2 bases had no gene match. CDR3 amino acids: CASSPTGYEQYF. CDR3 nucleotide sequence: TGTGCCAGCAGCCCGACAGGGTACGAGCAGTACTTC.

This rearrangement joins TRBV5-5 to TRBJ1-2, with unresolved D. The CDR3 totals 14 residues. Germline V lookup: CDR1 SGHKS, CDR2 YYEKEE (reference sequence). V gave up 6 bases and J gave up 4 bases, with 16 bases separating them. In DNA form, the CDR3 reads TGTGCCAGCACGCGGACGACTGGGAGCTATGGCTACACCTTC. This sequence encodes CASTRTTGSYGYTF.

The V gene is TRBV18, the J gene TRBJ1-1; possible D gene TRBD1, 5 bases. V gave up 1 base and J gave up 3 bases, with 9 bases separating them. The germline CDR1 and CDR2 sequences are KGHSH and LQKENI. The CDR3 is made up of 14 amino acids. The chain's CDR3 is CASSPRGGDTEAFF. In nucleotides, the CDR3 is TGTGCCAGCTCACCACGGGGGGGGGACACTGAAGCTTTCTTT. Drawing the rest from reference TRBV18 and TRBJ1-1, the complete variable domain is NAGVMQNPRHLVRRRGQEARLRCSPMKGHSHVYWYRQLPEEGLKFMVYLQKENIIDESGMPKERFSAEFPKEGPSILRIQQVVRGDSAAYFCASSPRGGDTEAFFGQGTRLTVV.

This clone was seen just once. The V and J genes are TRBV7-9 and TRBJ2-1, with 9 bases lining up with TRBD2. With V trimmed by 3 bases and J by 1 base, 1 base remained unmatched. Per the germline V gene, CDR1 is SEHNR and CDR2 is FQNEAQ (reference sequence). This CDR3 contains 15 residues. The CDR3 nucleotides are TGTGCCAGCAGCTTCGCGGGAGGGTCCTACAATGAGCAGTTCTTC. Its translation: CASSFAGGSYNEQFF. Looking up the rest from reference TRBV7-9 and TRBJ2-1 gives the full variable domain: DTGVSQNPRHKITKRGQNVTFRCDPISEHNRLYWYRQTLGQGPEFLTYFQNEAQLEKSRLLSDRFSAERPKGSFSTLEIQRTEQGDSAMYLCASSFAGGSYNEQFFGPGTRLTVL.

The chain employs TRBV6-5 and TRBJ2-3, with 7 bases matching TRBD1. Germline loops: CDR1 MNHEY, CDR2 SVGAGI. The CDR3 is 15 residues long. J gave up 4 bases and V 7 bases, and 11 bases lay outside the gene matches. Here the CDR3 reads CASNTGTAASDTQYF. The CDR3 DNA reads as TGTGCCAGCAATACCGGGACAGCCGCGTCAGATACGCAGTATTTT.

This chain uses TRBV30 with TRBJ2-5; D is unresolved. Trimming shortened V by 0 bases and J by 3 bases, and 8 bases separated the two germline ends. The germline V gene encodes CDR1 GTSNPN and CDR2 SVGIG (reference sequence). The CDR3 contains 13 residues. The CDR3 DNA is TGTGCCTGGAGTGTAGGCAGGAAAGAGACCCAGTACTTC. Residues: CAWSVGRKETQYF.

The rearrangement links TRBV5-4 to TRBJ1-1, with 7 bases aligning to TRBD1. V lost 4 bases and J lost 2; bases outside the gene matches: 8. The germline V gene encodes CDR1 SGHNT and CDR2 YYREEE (reference sequence). There are 15 residues in the CDR3. The CDR3 bases are TGTGCCAGCAGCGTACCGGGACAGCTAAACACTGAAGCTTTCTTT. Translated, it gives CASSVPGQLNTEAFF. The full variable domain, in which reference TRBV5-4 and TRBJ1-1 provide the parts outside the CDR3, is ETGVTQSPTHLIKTRGQQVTLRCSSQSGHNTVSWYQQALGQGPQFIFQYYREEENGRGNFPPRFSGLQFPNYSSELNVNALELDDSALYLCASSVPGQLNTEAFFGQGTRLTVV.

In its sample, this clone was seen once. This sequence joins TRBV5-1 and TRBJ2-3, with 9 bases aligning to TRBD1. The J segment lost 3 bases and the V segment lost 4 bases, leaving 9 bases of the junction unmatched. The CDR3 is 16 amino acids. Per germline, CDR1 SGHRS and CDR2 YFSETQ. CDR3 loop: CASSLVATGGTDTQYF. CDR3 bases: TGCGCCAGCAGCCTGGTAGCGACAGGGGGAACAGATACGCAGTATTTT.

This chain links TRBV6-2 or TRBV6-3 with TRBJ1-1, with 8 positions matching TRBD1. The CDR3 covers 16 residues. Germline values: CDR1 MNHEY, CDR2 SVGEGT. Germline trimming cut 2 bases from V and 0 bases from J; bases unmatched to any gene: 5. CDR3 protein: CASSYRTGRMNTEAFF. The CDR3 bases are TGTGCCAGCAGTTACCGGACAGGGAGGATGAACACTGAAGCTTTCTTT.

The chain joins TRBV19 to TRBJ1-3, with D hard to call. V lost 7 bases and J 2 bases, leaving 12 bases between the germline ends. CDR1 is LNHDA, CDR2 SQIVND, per germline (reference sequence). There are 14 residues in the CDR3. The CDR3 loop is CASTPSSTGNTIYF. Written as DNA, the CDR3 is TGTGCCAGTACCCCATCCAGTACTGGAAACACCATATATTTT. Supplemented by reference TRBV19 and TRBJ1-3, the full variable domain reads DGGITQSPKYLFRKEGQNVTLSCEQNLNHDAMYWYRQDPGQGLRLIYYSQIVNDFQKGDIAEGYSVSREKKESFPLTVTSAQKNPTAFYLCASTPSSTGNTIYFGEGSWLTVV.

This clone was counted a few times. The chain joins TRBV6-1 to TRBJ2-1; the match to TRBD2 covers 10 bases. The CDR3 has 16 amino acids. With 4 bases clipped from V and 7 bases from J, the junction kept 10 bases outside the gene matches. Germline CDR1 is MNHNS and CDR2 is SASEGT. CDR3 sequence reads: CASSGTGLAGVNEQFF. DNA of the CDR3: TGTGCCAGCAGTGGTACGGGGCTAGCGGGGGTAAATGAGCAGTTCTTC.

The chain is built from TRBV19 and TRBJ1-1; D gene unclear. Between the trimmed V and J ends, which lost 5 bases and 2 bases, there was a span of 9 bases. This CDR3 spans 13 amino acids. Germline-derived CDR1 and CDR2 are LNHDA and SQIVND (reference sequence). This CDR3 reads CASSVEQNTEAFF. The DNA of the CDR3 is TGTGCCAGTAGTGTCGAACAAAACACTGAAGCTTTCTTT.

The rearrangement links TRBV27 to TRBJ1-5, with a weak D call TRBD1 (6 bases). This CDR3 is 14 amino acids long. Trimming removed 4 bases at V and 3 bases at J, with 10 bases between. Germline assignment: CDR1 MNHEY and CDR2 SMNVEV (reference sequence). The CDR3 region has the DNA TGTGCCAGCAGTTACCGGGACAACAATCAGCCCCAGCATTTT. This encodes CASSYRDNNQPQHF.

The rearrangement joins TRBV28 to TRBJ1-1; tentatively, D is TRBD1 (5 bases). Germline loops: CDR1 MDHEN, CDR2 SYDVKM. This CDR3 is 15 amino acids long. The germline V and J ends were trimmed by 5 bases and 1 base, with 14 bases remaining between them. In nucleotides, the CDR3 is TGTGCCAGCAGTCCGGTCAGACAGTCGAACACTGAAGCTTTCTTT. Translated, it gives CASSPVRQSNTEAFF.

The rearrangement joins TRBV25-1 to TRBJ1-2; D possibly corresponds to TRBD1 (5 bases). Germline lookup yields CDR1 MGHDK and CDR2 SYGVNS. Trimming shortened V by 3 bases and J by 5 bases, and 13 bases separated the two germline ends. The CDR3 sequence is 14 residues long. CDR3 DNA: TGTGCCAGCAGTGATATCCGCGGGGGGTATGGCTACACCTTC. Translated, it gives CASSDIRGGYGYTF.

This chain uses TRBV28 with TRBJ1-1, with 7 bases lining up with TRBD1. Germline assignment: CDR1 MDHEN and CDR2 SYDVKM. J gave up 6 bases and V 8 bases, and 9 bases lay outside the gene matches. There are 13 residues in the CDR3. The chain's CDR3 is CASGTVGVAEAFF. The CDR3 region has the DNA TGTGCCAGCGGGACAGTTGGGGTCGCTGAAGCTTTCTTT.